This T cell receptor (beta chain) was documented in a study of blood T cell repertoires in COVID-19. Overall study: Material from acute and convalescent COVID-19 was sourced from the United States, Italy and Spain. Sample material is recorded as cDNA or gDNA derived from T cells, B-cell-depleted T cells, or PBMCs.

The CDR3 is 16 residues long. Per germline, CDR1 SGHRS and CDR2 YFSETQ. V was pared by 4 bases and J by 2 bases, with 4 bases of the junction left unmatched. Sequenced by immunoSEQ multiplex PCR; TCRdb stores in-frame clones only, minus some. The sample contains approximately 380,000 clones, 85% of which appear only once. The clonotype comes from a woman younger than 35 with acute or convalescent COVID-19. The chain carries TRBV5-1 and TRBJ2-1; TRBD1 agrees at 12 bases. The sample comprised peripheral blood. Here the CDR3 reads CASSAGTGGAYNEQFF. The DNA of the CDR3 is TGCGCCAGCAGCGCTGGGACAGGGGGCGCCTACAATGAGCAGTTCTTC.